The 26 T cell receptor beta chains below were found in one sample sequenced in a study of CD8 T cells in Susac syndrome (dated by TCRdb to about 2019). Receptor libraries were prepared by the immunoSEQ multiplex PCR assay. RNA was extracted using the RNeasy kit, and 0.5 to 1 microgram was reverse transcribed with random hexamers. Clones were called with MiXCR by TCRdb after fastp trimmed the public reads at Q25, and only in-frame beta chains were retained. Identical CDR3 protein sequences are pooled into one entry, listed with their most common genes and DNA. The sample profile shows about 180,000 distinct CDR3 sequences; approximately 95% of them were found once. The ten largest clonotypes hold 0.15% to 0.2% of the sample. Material: CD8+ T cells from PBMCs. All receptors derive from a human donor with multiple sclerosis.

J is TRBJ2-6 and V is TRBV28, with D hard to call. This CDR3 region has 15 residues. V was shortened by 6 bases and J by 0 bases, with 9 bases between the two germline ends. Germline V gives CDR1 MDHEN, CDR2 SYDVKM. CDR3 coding DNA: TGTGCCAGCAGAAGACTGAGCTCTGGGGCCAACGTCCTGACTTTC. It codes for CASRRLSSGANVLTF.

The rearrangement uses TRBV11-2 and TRBJ2-7; TRBD1 might be the D (5 bases). CDR3 size: 15 residues. The germline CDR1 and CDR2 sequences are SGHAT and FQNNGV. V was shortened by 6 bases and J by 4 bases, with 19 bases between the two germline ends. The CDR3 DNA sequence: TGTGCCAGCAGGTCCAGGGCGGCTGGTCGATACGAGCAGTACTTC. It yields the protein CASRSRAAGRYEQYF.

This chain links TRBV21-1 with TRBJ2-2; TRBD1 reflects the table's D call only, with no check against the DNA. TRBV21-1 is tagged as a pseudogene. The length of the CDR3 is 16 residues. CDR3 amino acids: CASSKVEDRDTGELFF. In DNA, the CDR3 is TGTGCCAGCAGCAAAGTAGAGGACAGGGACACCGGGGAGCTGTTTTTT.

This chain uses TRBV11-2 with TRBJ2-1; possibly TRBD1 for D (5 bases). V was shortened by 10 bases and J by 8 bases, with 24 bases between the two germline ends. Germline CDR1 and CDR2: SGHAT and FQNNGV. This CDR3 spans 15 amino acids. CDR3 region: CATSIRGLRGDEQFF. In DNA, the CDR3 is TGTGCCACATCTATTAGGGGTCTCAGAGGCGATGAGCAGTTCTTC.

V and J are TRBV15 and TRBJ2-5; a weak D match, TRBD2 (6 bases). This CDR3 is built from 14 residues. Germline V gives CDR1 LNHNV, CDR2 YYDKDF (reference sequence). Trimming pared 3 bases from V and 2 bases from J, leaving 10 bases between. CDR3 DNA: TGTGCCACCAGCAGGGGAGGAACTCAAGAGACCCAGTACTTC. Protein: CATSRGGTQETQYF.

This chain uses TRBV10-3 with TRBJ1-2; D is perhaps TRBD1 (6 bases). The CDR3 runs to 15 residues. Between the trimmed V and J ends, which lost 0 bases and 4 bases, there was a span of 12 bases. Germline lookup yields CDR1 ENHRY and CDR2 SYGVKD. This CDR3 is CAISESTGRLYGYTF. CDR3 nucleotides: TGTGCCATCAGTGAGTCCACAGGGAGACTCTATGGCTACACCTTC.

CDR3 protein: CASSPTGMEKLFF. CDR3 nucleotides: TGTGCCAGCAGCCCGACAGGCATGGAAAAACTGTTTTTT. The chain combines TRBV3-1 with TRBJ1-4, with a tentative D call TRBD1 (6 bases). The CDR3 is made up of 13 amino acids. V was shortened by 4 bases and J by 8 bases, with 11 bases between the two germline ends. CDR1 is LGHDT, CDR2 YNNKEL, per germline (reference sequence).

The chain recombines TRBV20-1 with TRBJ2-4; D unresolved. Between the trimmed V and J ends, which lost 5 bases and 0 bases, there was a span of 11 bases. The CDR3 runs to 14 residues. Germline-derived CDR1 and CDR2 are DFQATT and SNEGSKA (reference sequence). The CDR3 is CSAPDHLAKNIQYF. The DNA of the CDR3 is TGCAGTGCTCCGGACCATCTAGCCAAAAACATTCAGTACTTC.

The V call is TRBV2, the J call TRBJ1-1; D call uncertain. Germline-derived CDR1 and CDR2 are SNHLY and FYNNEI. V was shortened by 0 bases and J by 4 bases, with 9 bases between the two germline ends. The CDR3 spans 14 residues. The CDR3 loop is CASSEAGRVTEAFF. In DNA, the CDR3 is TGTGCCAGCAGTGAAGCGGGTAGGGTCACTGAAGCTTTCTTT.

The chain links TRBV7-3 to TRBJ2-3, with 15 bases that match TRBD2. The J segment lost 7 bases and the V segment lost 9 bases, leaving 2 bases of the junction unmatched. The CDR3 sequence is 13 residues long. Germline V CDR1 and CDR2: SGHTA, FQGTGA. DNA of the CDR3: TGTGCCAGTGGGACTAGCGGGGGGAATACGCAGTATTTT. It translates to CASGTSGGNTQYF.

The chain couples TRBV4-1 to TRBJ2-3, with a possible D match to TRBD1 (6 bases). V lost 5 bases to trimming and J lost 8 bases, with 20 bases between them. The CDR3 runs to 15 residues. Germline assignment: CDR1 MGHRA and CDR2 YSYEKL. In DNA, the CDR3 is TGCGCCAGCAGCTCCGGGACACCCGGTGGGGGTACGCAGTATTTT. Amino acid sequence: CASSSGTPGGGTQYF.

This clonotype has just a few counts. This chain uses TRBV20-1 with TRBJ2-7; 8 positions agree with TRBD2. CDR1 is DFQATT and CDR2 is SNEGSKA in the germline V gene (reference sequence). Trimming at V came to 2 bases and at J to 0 bases, leaving 0 bases not matched to a gene. CDR3 length: 13 amino acids. The CDR3 nucleotides read TGCAGTGCTAGACTAGCGGGCTCCTACGAGCAGTACTTC. This sequence encodes CSARLAGSYEQYF.

The rearrangement links TRBV28 to TRBJ2-1; D unclear. Germline V lookup: CDR1 MDHEN, CDR2 SYDVKM. The CDR3 has 16 amino acids. V was clipped by 3 bases and J by 4 bases, with 16 bases between them. As DNA, the CDR3 is TGTGCCAGCAGTTTGGTCGGGCAGCAACCTTACAATGAGCAGTTCTTC. Its translation: CASSLVGQQPYNEQFF.

The chain is built from TRBV11-2 and TRBJ2-1; TRBD2 agrees at 8 bases. V dropped 3 bases and J dropped 7; count of bases not matched to a gene: 8. CDR1 SGHAT and CDR2 FQNNGV come from the germline V gene. There are 15 residues in the CDR3. CDR3 sequence (DNA): TGTGCCAGCAGCTTGTCGGGGGGGCTCAGGAATGAGCAGTTCTTC. Amino acid sequence: CASSLSGGLRNEQFF. Full variable domain (rest looked up from reference TRBV11-2 and TRBJ2-1): EAGVAQSPRYKIIEKRQSVAFWCNPISGHATLYWYQQILGQGPKLLIQFQNNGVVDDSQLPKDRFSAERLKGVDSTLKIQPAKLEDSAVYLCASSLSGGLRNEQFFGPGTRLTVL.

This clonotype was counted a single time. This chain links TRBV13 with TRBJ1-2; no definite D call. CDR1 is PRHDT and CDR2 is FYEKMQ in the germline V gene (reference sequence). The CDR3 is 15 amino acids. The ends were cut back, 0 bases at V and 0 bases at J, with 8 bases in the middle. Here the CDR3 reads CASSLGWAANYGYTF. As DNA, the CDR3 is TGTGCCAGCAGCTTAGGTTGGGCAGCTAACTATGGCTACACCTTC.

The chain recombines TRBV20-1 with TRBJ1-2; TRBD1 matches 7 bases. Germline V gene sequence: CDR1 DFQATT, CDR2 SNEGSKA (reference sequence). This CDR3 has 16 amino acids. V was clipped by 0 bases and J by 5 bases; unmatched bases: 12. The CDR3 spells CSAREGGDSPRYGYTF. The CDR3 nucleotides read TGCAGTGCTAGAGAGGGGGGGGACAGCCCTAGGTATGGCTACACCTTC.

The chain joins TRBV27 to TRBJ2-5; the D is unclear. Trimming shortened V by 9 bases and J by 5 bases, and 25 bases separated the two germline ends. The CDR3 consists of 16 residues. Looked up from germline, CDR1 is MNHEY and CDR2 is SMNVEV (reference sequence). The CDR3 DNA follows: TGTGCCAGTAACCTCACGAGCCCCCGGGTCGATGAGACCCAGTACTTC. The encoded protein is CASNLTSPRVDETQYF.

The chain employs TRBV27 and TRBJ1-1, with D uncertain. Looked up from germline, CDR1 is MNHEY and CDR2 is SMNVEV (reference sequence). The CDR3 is 17 residues long. V gave up 2 bases and J gave up 0 bases, with 16 bases separating them. The CDR3 DNA reads as TGTGCCAGCAGTTTAAGTGGCAGCCTGTGGATGAACACTGAAGCTTTCTTT. Translating it yields CASSLSGSLWMNTEAFF.

The chain links TRBV9 to TRBJ2-1; 9 nucleotides match TRBD2. The germline V gene has CDR1 SGDLS and CDR2 YYNGEE. The CDR3 consists of 16 residues. After removal of 4 bases from V and 4 bases from J, the junction contained 9 bases not matched to a gene. The CDR3, as DNA: TGTGCCAGCAGCCTTAGCGGGGGAGCTTCGTACAATGAGCAGTTCTTC. It encodes CASSLSGGASYNEQFF.

CDR3 loop: CATIRGGQDTQYF. DNA for the CDR3: TGTGCCACCATACGGGGAGGGCAAGATACGCAGTATTTT. The chain employs TRBV12-3 or TRBV12-4 and TRBJ2-3; 7 bases fit TRBD2. J gave up 5 bases and V 10 bases, and 9 bases lay outside the gene matches. This CDR3 region has 13 residues.

V and J are TRBV9 and TRBJ1-2; 9 bases are shared with TRBD1. After removal of 4 bases from V and 6 bases from J, the junction contained 4 bases not matched to a gene. This CDR3 is built from 13 residues. CDR1 SGDLS and CDR2 YYNGEE come from the germline V gene. CDR3 coding DNA: TGTGCCAGCAGCCCTCGGACAGGGGATGGCTACACCTTC. It specifies CASSPRTGDGYTF.

The chain combines TRBV11-2 with TRBJ1-1; TRBD1 is a possible D gene (6 bases). V dropped 1 base and J dropped 1 base, with 10 bases sitting between them. The CDR3 is made up of 15 amino acids. Germline values: CDR1 SGHAT, CDR2 FQNNGV. CDR3 nucleotide sequence: TGTGCCAGCAGCTTAGTCCTGGGACAGAACACTGAAGCTTTCTTT. Protein product: CASSLVLGQNTEAFF.

The CDR3 region has the DNA TGCAGTGCTAGAGATCTACGGGGCGAGCAGTACTTC. It yields the protein CSARDLRGEQYF. V is TRBV20-1 and J is TRBJ2-7; possible D gene TRBD2, 5 bases. Germline CDR1 reads DFQATT; CDR2 reads SNEGSKA (reference sequence). The CDR3 runs 12 residues. V was cut by 0 bases and J by 6 bases, with 9 bases left in between.

This clonotype was observed a single time. This rearrangement joins TRBV27 to TRBJ2-1, with 9 bases aligning to TRBD2. The CDR3 totals 16 residues. V gave up 3 bases and J gave up 7 bases; unmatched junction bases: 10. The V gene's germline CDR1 is MNHEY and CDR2 SMNVEV (reference sequence). The CDR3 here is CASSFVAGVSGNEQFF. CDR3 DNA sequence: TGTGCCAGCAGTTTTGTAGCGGGAGTCTCTGGAAATGAGCAGTTCTTC.

The chain joins TRBV20-1 to TRBJ2-4, with 12 nucleotides matching TRBD1. V trimming: 6 bases; J trimming: 2 bases; junction bases outside the gene matches: 11. The CDR3 spans 17 residues. Germline V lookup: CDR1 DFQATT, CDR2 SNEGSKA (reference sequence). The CDR3 loop reads CSATPGQGASPKNIQYF. The CDR3 DNA sequence: TGCAGTGCCACACCGGGACAGGGGGCTTCCCCCAAAAACATTCAGTACTTC.

The CDR3: CASSGAPGTYEQYF. CDR3 DNA sequence: TGTGCCAGCAGCGGTGCTCCGGGCACCTACGAGCAGTACTTC. The chain couples TRBV9 to TRBJ2-7, with unresolved D. V dropped 3 bases and J dropped 2 bases, with 12 bases sitting between them. Germline V CDR1 and CDR2: SGDLS, YYNGEE. CDR3 length equals 14 residues.